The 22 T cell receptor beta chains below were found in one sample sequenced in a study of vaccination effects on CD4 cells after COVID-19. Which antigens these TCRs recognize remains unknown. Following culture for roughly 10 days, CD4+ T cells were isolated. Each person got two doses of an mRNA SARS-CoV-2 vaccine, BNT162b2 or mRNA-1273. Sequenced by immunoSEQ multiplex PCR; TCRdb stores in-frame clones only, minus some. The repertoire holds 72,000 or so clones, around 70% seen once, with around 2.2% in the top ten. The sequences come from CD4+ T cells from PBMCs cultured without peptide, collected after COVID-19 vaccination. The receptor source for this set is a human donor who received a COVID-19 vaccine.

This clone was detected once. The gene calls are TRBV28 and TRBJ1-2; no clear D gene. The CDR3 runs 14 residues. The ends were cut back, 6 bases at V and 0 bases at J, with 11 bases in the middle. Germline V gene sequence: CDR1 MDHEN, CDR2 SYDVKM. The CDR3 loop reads CASSPGDSNYGYTF. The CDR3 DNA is TGTGCCAGCAGCCCTGGGGATTCTAACTATGGCTACACCTTC.

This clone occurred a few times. The CDR3 DNA follows: TGTGCCAGCAGCTTACGAGGGACAGGGTTTGGCGAGCAGTACGTC. Protein sequence: CASSLRGTGFGEQYV. The chain recombines TRBV7-7 with TRBJ2-7; 9 bases are a match to TRBD1. After removal of 2 bases from V and 6 bases from J, the junction contained 8 bases not matched to a gene. CDR1 is SSHAT, CDR2 FNYEAQ, per germline (reference sequence). The CDR3 length is 15 residues.

The DNA for the CDR3 is TGTGCCAGCAGCTTAACAGGGCTGGCCACCGGGGAGCTGTTTTTT. Translation: CASSLTGLATGELFF. The rearrangement links TRBV7-3 to TRBJ2-2; D gene uncertain. The CDR3 covers 15 residues. V gave up 0 bases and J gave up 4 bases, with 9 bases separating them. Germline CDR1 and CDR2: SGHTA and FQGTGA.

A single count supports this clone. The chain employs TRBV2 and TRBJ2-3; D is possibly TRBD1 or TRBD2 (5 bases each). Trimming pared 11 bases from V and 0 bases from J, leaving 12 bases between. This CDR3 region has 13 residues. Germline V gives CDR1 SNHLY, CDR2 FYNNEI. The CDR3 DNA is TGTGCCGGTTGTGGGGGTAGCACAGATACGCAGTATTTT. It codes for CAGCGGSTDTQYF.

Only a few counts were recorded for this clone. CDR3 loop: CASSPSHYEQYV. The CDR3 DNA is TGTGCCAGCAGCCCCTCCCACTACGAGCAGTACGTC. The chain links TRBV7-9 to TRBJ2-7; unclear D gene. With 5 bases removed from V and 3 bases from J, the gap between germline ends came to 8 bases. This CDR3 is built from 12 residues. Germline V gene sequence: CDR1 SEHNR, CDR2 FQNEAQ (reference sequence).

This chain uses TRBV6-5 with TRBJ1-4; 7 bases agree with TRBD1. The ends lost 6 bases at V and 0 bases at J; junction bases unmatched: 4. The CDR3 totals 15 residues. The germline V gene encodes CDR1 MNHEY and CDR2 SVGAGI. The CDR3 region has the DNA TGTGCCAGCAGCCCCCAGGGGGCAACTAATGAAAAACTGTTTTTT. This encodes CASSPQGATNEKLFF.

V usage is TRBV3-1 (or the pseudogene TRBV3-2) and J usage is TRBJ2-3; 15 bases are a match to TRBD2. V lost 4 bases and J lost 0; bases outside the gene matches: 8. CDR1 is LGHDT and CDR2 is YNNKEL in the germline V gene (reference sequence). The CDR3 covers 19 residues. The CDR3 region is CASSRIGLAGGKSTDTQYF. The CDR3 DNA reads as TGTGCCAGCAGCCGGATTGGACTAGCGGGGGGGAAAAGCACAGATACGCAGTATTTT.

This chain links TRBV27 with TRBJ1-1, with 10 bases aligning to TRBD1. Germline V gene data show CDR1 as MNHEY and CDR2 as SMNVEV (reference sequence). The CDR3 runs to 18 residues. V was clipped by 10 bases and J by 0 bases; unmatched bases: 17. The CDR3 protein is CATRDRGSRRSMNTEAFF. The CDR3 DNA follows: TGTGCCACCCGGGACAGGGGTAGTAGACGCAGCATGAACACTGAAGCTTTCTTT.

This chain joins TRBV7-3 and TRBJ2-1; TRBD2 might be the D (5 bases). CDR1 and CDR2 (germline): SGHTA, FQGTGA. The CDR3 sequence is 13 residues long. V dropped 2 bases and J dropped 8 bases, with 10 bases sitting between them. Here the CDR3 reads CASSLGLADEQFF. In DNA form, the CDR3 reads TGTGCCAGCAGCTTAGGACTGGCGGATGAGCAGTTCTTC.

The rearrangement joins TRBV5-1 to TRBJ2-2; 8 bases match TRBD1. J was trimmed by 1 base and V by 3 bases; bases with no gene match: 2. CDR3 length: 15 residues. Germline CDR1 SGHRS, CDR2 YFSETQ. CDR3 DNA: TGCGCCAGCAGCTCCGGGACAGGGAACACCGGGGAGCTGTTTTTT. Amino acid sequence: CASSSGTGNTGELFF.

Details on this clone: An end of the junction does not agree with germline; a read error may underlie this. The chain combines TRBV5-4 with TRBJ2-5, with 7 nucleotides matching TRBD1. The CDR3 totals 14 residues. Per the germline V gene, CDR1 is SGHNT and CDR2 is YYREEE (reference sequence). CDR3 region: CATSRTGAQETQYF. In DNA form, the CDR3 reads TGTGCCACCAGCCGGACAGGCGCCCAAGAGACCCAGTACTTC.

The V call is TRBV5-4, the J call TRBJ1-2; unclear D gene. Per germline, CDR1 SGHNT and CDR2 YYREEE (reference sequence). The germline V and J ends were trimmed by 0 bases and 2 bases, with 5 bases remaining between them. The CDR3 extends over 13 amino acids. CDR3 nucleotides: TGTGCCAGCAGCTTGGAAGGGAACTATGGCTACACCTTC. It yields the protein CASSLEGNYGYTF.

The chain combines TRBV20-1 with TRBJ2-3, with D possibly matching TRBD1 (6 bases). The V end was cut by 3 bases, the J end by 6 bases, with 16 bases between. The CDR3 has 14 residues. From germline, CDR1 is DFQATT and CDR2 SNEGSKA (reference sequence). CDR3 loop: CSASDARGPDTQYF. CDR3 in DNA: TGCAGTGCTAGTGATGCCAGGGGCCCCGATACGCAGTATTTT.

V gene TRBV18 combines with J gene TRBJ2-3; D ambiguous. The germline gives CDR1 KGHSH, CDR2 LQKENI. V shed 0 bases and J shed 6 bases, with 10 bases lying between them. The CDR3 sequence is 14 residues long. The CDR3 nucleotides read TGTGCCAGCTCACCACCGAGTCTCCCGGATACGCAGTATTTT. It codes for CASSPPSLPDTQYF.

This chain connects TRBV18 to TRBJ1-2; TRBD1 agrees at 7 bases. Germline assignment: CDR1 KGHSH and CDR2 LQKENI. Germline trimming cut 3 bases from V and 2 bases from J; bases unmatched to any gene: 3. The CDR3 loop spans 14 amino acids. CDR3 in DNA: TGTGCCAGCTCACCCACAGGGGAAAACTATGGCTACACCTTC. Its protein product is CASSPTGENYGYTF.

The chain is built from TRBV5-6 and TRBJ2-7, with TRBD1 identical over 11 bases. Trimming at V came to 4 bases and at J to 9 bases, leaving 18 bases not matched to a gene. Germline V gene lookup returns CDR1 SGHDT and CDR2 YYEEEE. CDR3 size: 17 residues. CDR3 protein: CASSLLTRDRGSNWQYV. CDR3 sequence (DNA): TGTGCCAGCAGCCTTTTAACCCGGGACAGGGGGAGCAATTGGCAGTACGTC.

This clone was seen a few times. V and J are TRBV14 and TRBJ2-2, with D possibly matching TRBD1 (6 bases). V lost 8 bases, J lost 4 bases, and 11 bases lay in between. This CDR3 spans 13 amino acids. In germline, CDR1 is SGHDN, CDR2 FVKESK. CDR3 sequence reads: CASRQALTGELFF. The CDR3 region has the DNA TGTGCCAGCCGACAGGCTCTCACCGGGGAGCTGTTTTTT.

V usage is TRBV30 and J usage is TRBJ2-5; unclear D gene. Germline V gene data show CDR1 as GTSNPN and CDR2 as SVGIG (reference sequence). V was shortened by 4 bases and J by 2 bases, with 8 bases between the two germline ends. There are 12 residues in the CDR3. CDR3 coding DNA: TGTGCCTGGACACGCGTGCAAGAGACCCAGTACTTC. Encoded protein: CAWTRVQETQYF.

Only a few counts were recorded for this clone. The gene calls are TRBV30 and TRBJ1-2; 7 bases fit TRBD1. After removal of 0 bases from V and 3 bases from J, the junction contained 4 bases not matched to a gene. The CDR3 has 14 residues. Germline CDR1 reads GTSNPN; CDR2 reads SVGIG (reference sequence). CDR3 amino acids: CAWSVAGGYYGYTF. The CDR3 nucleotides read TGTGCCTGGAGTGTAGCAGGGGGGTACTATGGCTACACCTTC.

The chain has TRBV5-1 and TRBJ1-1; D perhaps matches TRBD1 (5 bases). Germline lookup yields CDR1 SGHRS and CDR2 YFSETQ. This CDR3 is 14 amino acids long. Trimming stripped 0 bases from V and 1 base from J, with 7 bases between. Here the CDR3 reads CASSLAGTNTEAFF. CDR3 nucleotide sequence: TGCGCCAGCAGCTTGGCCGGGACGAACACTGAAGCTTTCTTT.

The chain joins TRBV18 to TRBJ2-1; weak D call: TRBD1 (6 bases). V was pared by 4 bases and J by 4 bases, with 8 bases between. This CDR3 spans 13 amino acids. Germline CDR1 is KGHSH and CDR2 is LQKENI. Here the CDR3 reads CASSLQGYNEQFF. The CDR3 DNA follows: TGTGCCAGCTCACTCCAGGGGTACAATGAGCAGTTCTTC.

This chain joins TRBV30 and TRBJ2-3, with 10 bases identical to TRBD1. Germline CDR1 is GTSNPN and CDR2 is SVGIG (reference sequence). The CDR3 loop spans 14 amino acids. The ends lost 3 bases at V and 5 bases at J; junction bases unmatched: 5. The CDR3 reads CAWSNGQGGDTQYF. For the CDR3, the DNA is TGTGCCTGGAGCAATGGACAGGGGGGAGATACGCAGTATTTT.